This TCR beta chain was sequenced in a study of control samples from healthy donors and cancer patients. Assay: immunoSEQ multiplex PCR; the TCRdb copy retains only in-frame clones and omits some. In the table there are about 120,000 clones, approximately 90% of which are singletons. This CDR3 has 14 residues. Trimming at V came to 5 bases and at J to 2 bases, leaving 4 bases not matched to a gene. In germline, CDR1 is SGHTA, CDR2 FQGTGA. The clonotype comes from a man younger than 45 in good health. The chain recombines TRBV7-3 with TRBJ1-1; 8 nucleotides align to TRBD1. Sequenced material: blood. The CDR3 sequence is CASSPQGANTEAFF. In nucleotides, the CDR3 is TGTGCCAGCAGCCCGCAGGGGGCTAACACTGAAGCTTTCTTT.